This T cell receptor beta chain was found in a study of regulatory T cells in long-lasting Graves disease. Documented time point: newly diagnosed GD, antithyroid drugs for less than 3 months. Isolated PBMC RNA provided the starting material for the TCR library. Into tubes containing EDTA, approximately 9 milliliters of peripheral blood were drawn. Regarding the study as a whole: When disease was persistent, TRBV28, TRBJ1-2 and TRBJ2-5 were the favored segments.

Germline V lookup: CDR1 SGHTA, CDR2 FQGNSA. The CDR3 length is 17 residues. The junction had 9 bases not matched to a gene; V was cut back by 3 bases and J by 5 bases. Comment on this clonotype: Its antigen is still unknown.

Libraries of TCR beta came from iRepertoire HTBI primers plus Arm-PCR of CDR3 regions. TCRdb independently ran MiXCR on the multiplex PCR reads; one entry per CDR3 protein. In the table there are 450,000 to 600,000 distinct CDR3 sequences, 15% to 20% of which are singletons. This same sample was also part of a study on T cells in Graves' hyperthyroidism and ophthalmopathy. That work states: Diagnostic assessment was based on clinical symptoms, serum thyroxine and TRAb, thyroid ultrasound and orbital computed tomography. Stable hyperthyroidism was told apart from ophthalmopathy by a model built on 13 V-J features.

V usage is TRBV7-2 and J usage is TRBJ2-7; 14 bases match TRBD2. The clonotype was recovered from a man aged 40-50 years with Graves disease. This material consisted of peripheral blood mononuclear cells (PBMCs), taken at new diagnosis, from a patient treated with antithyroid drugs. CDR3 protein: CASSLRLAGGPRDEQYF. In DNA form, the CDR3 reads TGTGCCAGCAGCTTGAGACTAGCGGGAGGGCCTCGAGACGAGCAGTACTTC.